A selection of T cell receptor beta chains follows, all from one sample in a study of shared clonotypes between healthy human individuals. TCRdb's copy holds only in-frame clones and misses some; the assay was immunoSEQ multiplex PCR. The sample comprises under 1,100,000 clones, around 76% of which are singletons, and approximately 1.5% rests with the top ten. Specimen: memory CD4+ T cells sorted from blood. The receptors originated from a man aged 18 to 29 in good health. Each CDR3 is given with its conserved first and last residue. The D gene is left open where the match is weak. Not every row has a clone size; where given, it reads once, few, many or a size class.

clone size: NA; V gene: TRBV7-2; J gene: TRBJ1-2; D gene: NA; CDR3 protein: CASSSGGVQTLYGYTF; CDR3 DNA: TGTGCCAGCAGCTCAGGTGGGGTACAGACCCTCTATGGCTACACCTTC
clone size: few; V gene: TRBV5-5; J gene: TRBJ1-4; D gene: NA; CDR3 protein: CASSLGQVNEKLFF; CDR3 DNA: TGTGCCAGCAGCTTGGGGCAGGTTAATGAAAAACTGTTTTTT
clone size: few; V gene: TRBV11-3; J gene: TRBJ2-3; D gene: NA; CDR3 protein: CASSLSTGGPQYF; CDR3 DNA: TGTGCCAGCAGCCTATCGACCGGGGGTCCGCAGTATTTT
clone size: few; V gene: TRBV7-6; J gene: TRBJ2-1; D gene: TRBD2; CDR3 protein: CASSLVAGAYNEQFF; CDR3 DNA: TGTGCCAGCAGCTTAGTGGCGGGGGCCTACAATGAGCAGTTCTTC
clone size: few; V gene: TRBV2; J gene: TRBJ1-1; D gene: NA; CDR3 protein: CASRDRWNTEAFF; CDR3 DNA: TGTGCCAGCAGAGACAGGTGGAACACTGAAGCTTTCTTT
clone size: NA; V gene: TRBV5-1; J gene: TRBJ2-1; D gene: TRBD2; CDR3 protein: CASSLGGLGVRNEQFF; CDR3 DNA: TGCGCCAGCAGCTTGGGAGGACTAGGGGTCAGGAATGAGCAGTTCTTC
clone size: NA; V gene: TRBV19; J gene: TRBJ2-2; D gene: TRBD1; CDR3 protein: CASSIKPGQGAIGELFF; CDR3 DNA: TGTGCCAGTAGTATCAAGCCGGGACAGGGGGCAATCGGGGAGCTGTTTTTT
clone size: NA; V gene: TRBV4-1; J gene: TRBJ1-4; D gene: NA; CDR3 protein: CASSQGEGPANEKLFF; CDR3 DNA: TGCGCCAGCAGCCAAGGTGAGGGGCCGGCTAATGAAAAACTGTTTTTT
clone size: once; V gene: TRBV6-1; J gene: TRBJ2-6; D gene: TRBD1; CDR3 protein: CATGTGGAGANVLTF; CDR3 DNA: TGTGCCACCGGGACAGGGGGCGCCGGGGCCAACGTCCTGACTTTC
clone size: NA; V gene: TRBV9; J gene: TRBJ2-5; D gene: TRBD1; CDR3 protein: CASSVAGTGGETQYF; CDR3 DNA: TGTGCCAGCAGCGTAGCCGGGACAGGGGGAGAGACCCAGTACTTC
clone size: NA; V gene: TRBV7-9; J gene: TRBJ1-2; D gene: TRBD1; CDR3 protein: CASSSRQGTGYTF; CDR3 DNA: TGTGCCAGCAGCTCGAGACAGGGTACTGGCTACACCTTC
clone size: NA; V gene: TRBV7-2; J gene: TRBJ2-7; D gene: TRBD1; CDR3 protein: CASSTDRGAYEQYF; CDR3 DNA: TGTGCCAGCAGCACTGACAGGGGGGCCTACGAGCAGTACTTC
clone size: NA; V gene: TRBV7-6; J gene: TRBJ2-5; D gene: TRBD1; CDR3 protein: CASSLNSGTGQETQYF; CDR3 DNA: TGTGCCAGCAGCTTAAATTCCGGGACAGGGCAAGAGACCCAGTACTTC
clone size: many; V gene: TRBV10-1; J gene: TRBJ2-3; D gene: NA; CDR3 protein: CASNEGGDTQYF; CDR3 DNA: TGCGCCAGCAATGAAGGAGGGGATACGCAGTATTTT
clone size: NA; V gene: TRBV27; J gene: TRBJ1-5; D gene: TRBD1; CDR3 protein: CASSPHPRQGGQPQHF; CDR3 DNA: TGTGCCAGCAGTCCGCACCCCAGACAGGGGGGTCAGCCCCAGCATTTT
clone size: once; V gene: TRBV6-5; J gene: TRBJ1-3; D gene: TRBD1; CDR3 protein: CASKPTGLGGNTIYF; CDR3 DNA: TGTGCCAGCAAACCGACAGGGTTGGGGGGAAACACCATATATTTT
clone size: few; V gene: TRBV4-1; J gene: TRBJ2-1; D gene: TRBD2; CDR3 protein: CASSQDFFAEREYNEQFF; CDR3 DNA: TGCGCCAGCAGCCAAGATTTCTTTGCGGAGCGGGAATACAATGAGCAGTTCTTC
clone size: NA; V gene: TRBV14; J gene: TRBJ2-1; D gene: TRBD2; CDR3 protein: CASSLYSGTSGGRRRAEQFF; CDR3 DNA: TGTGCCAGCAGCTTATATTCCGGGACTAGCGGGGGAAGGAGGCGGGCTGAGCAGTTCTTC
clone size: NA; V gene: TRBV30; J gene: TRBJ1-6; D gene: NA; CDR3 protein: CAWARASSYNSPLHF; CDR3 DNA: TGTGCCTGGGCTCGAGCGAGCTCCTATAATTCACCCCTCCACTTT
clone size: NA; V gene: TRBV7-2; J gene: TRBJ1-2; D gene: TRBD1; CDR3 protein: CASSTGGQGLRYTF; CDR3 DNA: TGTGCCAGCAGCACTGGAGGACAGGGGTTAAGATACACCTTC
clone size: once; V gene: TRBV11-3; J gene: TRBJ2-1; D gene: TRBD2; CDR3 protein: CASSSSRGGPYNEQFF; CDR3 DNA: TGTGCCAGCAGCTCCTCCCGGGGGGGGCCCTACAATGAGCAGTTCTTC
clone size: few; V gene: TRBV18; J gene: TRBJ1-3; D gene: NA; CDR3 protein: CASSPEQGNTIYF; CDR3 DNA: TGTGCCAGCTCCCCCGAACAGGGAAACACCATATATTTT
clone size: NA; V gene: TRBV11-2; J gene: TRBJ2-5; D gene: TRBD2; CDR3 protein: CASSPRLATDVETQYF; CDR3 DNA: TGTGCCAGCAGCCCAAGACTAGCTACGGACGTGGAGACCCAGTACTTC
clone size: NA; V gene: TRBV30; J gene: TRBJ2-1; D gene: NA; CDR3 protein: CAWGAGLSSYNEQFF; CDR3 DNA: TGTGCCTGGGGTGCGGGACTCAGCTCCTACAATGAGCAGTTCTTC
clone size: NA; V gene: TRBV28; J gene: TRBJ1-5; D gene: NA; CDR3 protein: CASSPPAGRSGQPQHF; CDR3 DNA: TGTGCCAGCAGCCCACCTGCGGGCCGCTCAGGTCAGCCCCAGCATTTT
clone size: few; V gene: TRBV5-1; J gene: TRBJ2-7; D gene: TRBD1; CDR3 protein: CASSSRTGTGHYEQYF; CDR3 DNA: TGCGCCAGCAGCTCACGAACCGGGACAGGGCACTACGAGCAGTACTTC
clone size: once; V gene: TRBV9; J gene: TRBJ2-1; D gene: TRBD1; CDR3 protein: CASSSRTGGYNEQFF; CDR3 DNA: TGTGCCAGCAGCTCCCGGACAGGGGGCTACAATGAGCAGTTCTTC
clone size: NA; V gene: TRBV2; J gene: TRBJ1-1; D gene: NA; CDR3 protein: CASTPGPAEAFF; CDR3 DNA: TGTGCCAGCACCCCGGGCCCGGCTGAAGCTTTCTTT
clone size: NA; V gene: TRBV20-1; J gene: TRBJ1-1; D gene: NA; CDR3 protein: CSAHPSTEAFF; CDR3 DNA: TGCAGTGCCCACCCTAGCACTGAAGCTTTCTTT
clone size: NA; V gene: TRBV7-9; J gene: TRBJ1-6; D gene: NA; CDR3 protein: CASSQDLWGPSPLHF; CDR3 DNA: TGCGCCAGCAGCCAAGACTTGTGGGGTCCCTCACCCCTCCACTTT
clone size: NA; V gene: TRBV29-1; J gene: TRBJ1-2; D gene: NA; CDR3 protein: CSVDDVRTGYTF; CDR3 DNA: TGCAGCGTTGATGACGTGAGGACGGGCTACACCTTC
clone size: NA; V gene: TRBV5-1; J gene: TRBJ1-1; D gene: NA; CDR3 protein: CASSLELGLNTEAFF; CDR3 DNA: TGCGCCAGCAGCTTGGAGCTGGGCTTGAACACTGAAGCTTTCTTT
clone size: once; V gene: TRBV11-3; J gene: TRBJ2-1; D gene: NA; CDR3 protein: CASSSDNSIEQFF; CDR3 DNA: TGTGCCAGCAGCTCCGACAACTCCATTGAGCAGTTCTTC
clone size: few; V gene: TRBV5-1; J gene: TRBJ1-3; D gene: NA; CDR3 protein: CASSLGTTPSSGNTIYF; CDR3 DNA: TGCGCCAGCAGCTTGGGTACGACACCGAGCTCTGGAAACACCATATATTTT
clone size: NA; V gene: TRBV6-5; J gene: TRBJ1-2; D gene: NA; CDR3 protein: CASSYSEDRGYTF; CDR3 DNA: TGTGCCAGCAGTTACTCTGAGGACCGGGGCTACACCTTC
clone size: NA; V gene: TRBV6-6; J gene: TRBJ2-2; D gene: NA; CDR3 protein: CASNLRRGYTGELFF; CDR3 DNA: TGTGCCAGCAATCTCCGGCGGGGATACACCGGGGAGCTGTTTTTT